These 27 T cell receptor beta chains originate from one sample sequenced in a study of regulatory T cells in long-lasting Graves disease. Stated time point: newly diagnosed GD, antithyroid drugs for less than 3 months. PBMC-extracted RNA yielded the TCR library. Relying on iRepertoire HTBI primers and Arm-PCR of CDR3 regions, the team built TCR beta libraries. TCRdb redid the calling of the multiplex PCR reads with MiXCR, one entry per CDR3 protein. This sample yields about 530,000 distinct CDR3 sequences, of which more than 15% are seen a single time; about 25% belongs to the top ten. These data are also associated with another study on T cells in Graves' hyperthyroidism and ophthalmopathy.

Source: peripheral blood mononuclear cells (PBMCs), taken at new diagnosis, from a patient treated with antithyroid drugs. All receptors come from a woman aged 35-65 years with Graves disease.

As DNA, the CDR3 is TGTGCCAGCAGTTCGAGACTAGCGGGGGGGCCGGGCACCGGGGAGCTGTTTTTT. Translation gives CASSSRLAGGPGTGELFF. J is TRBJ2-2 and V is TRBV6-9; 14 bases are a match to TRBD2. The germline gives CDR1 MNHGY, CDR2 SVAAGI. The CDR3 spans 18 residues. The V gene end was trimmed by 4 bases and the J gene end by 4 bases; junction bases not matched to a gene: 8.

The chain recombines TRBV19 with TRBJ1-6; D uncertain. Germline CDR1 and CDR2: LNHDA and SQIVND (reference sequence). Between the trimmed V and J ends, which lost 0 bases and 0 bases, there was a span of 12 bases. The CDR3 loop spans 18 amino acids. This CDR3 reads CASSIDQGRSSYNSPLHF. The CDR3 nucleotides are TGTGCCAGTAGTATAGATCAAGGCAGGAGCTCCTATAATTCACCCCTCCACTTT.

This clonotype has at least ten counts. The rearrangement joins TRBV15 to TRBJ2-7; D gene unclear. The ends were cut back, 0 bases at V and 7 bases at J, with 7 bases in the middle. Germline assignment: CDR1 LNHNV and CDR2 YYDKDF (reference sequence). This CDR3 comprises 12 residues. As DNA, the CDR3 is TGTGCCACCAGCAGAGATCGAGTGGAGCAGTACTTC. Translating it yields CATSRDRVEQYF. The variable domain in full, with the rest retrieved from reference TRBV15 and TRBJ2-7, is DAMVIQNPRYQVTQFGKPVTLSCSQTLNHNVMYWYQQKSSQAPKLLFHYYDKDFNNEADTPDNFQSRRPNTSFCFLDIRSPGLGDTAMYLCATSRDRVEQYFGPGTRLTVT.

This clonotype was seen a few times. The J gene is TRBJ1-1, the V gene TRBV19; 9 bases agree with TRBD1. Germline V CDR1 and CDR2: LNHDA, SQIVND (reference sequence). V was clipped by 8 bases and J by 4 bases; unmatched bases: 2. The CDR3 sequence is 12 residues long. In DNA form, the CDR3 reads TGTGCCAGTGGGACAGGGACCACTGAAGCTTTCTTT. As protein: CASGTGTTEAFF. Drawing the rest from reference TRBV19 and TRBJ1-1, the complete variable domain is DGGITQSPKYLFRKEGQNVTLSCEQNLNHDAMYWYRQDPGQGLRLIYYSQIVNDFQKGDIAEGYSVSREKKESFPLTVTSAQKNPTAFYLCASGTGTTEAFFGQGTRLTVV.

This clonotype has ten or more counts. The chain carries TRBV3-1 and TRBJ1-1; D is unclear. The V and J ends lost 2 bases and 4 bases respectively, with 8 bases between them. The germline gives CDR1 LGHDT, CDR2 YNNKEL (reference sequence). CDR3 size: 13 residues. The CDR3 sequence: CASSQWVATEAFF. CDR3 sequence (DNA): TGTGCCAGCAGCCAATGGGTTGCCACTGAAGCTTTCTTT. Drawing the rest from reference TRBV3-1 and TRBJ1-1, the complete variable domain is DTAVSQTPKYLVTQMGNDKSIKCEQNLGHDTMYWYKQDSKKFLKIMFSYNNKELIINETVPNRFSPKSPDKAHLNLHINSLELGDSAVYFCASSQWVATEAFFGQGTRLTVV.

This clonotype was detected ten times or more. The rearrangement links TRBV2 to TRBJ2-7; TRBD1 aligns across 8 bases. Germline loops: CDR1 SNHLY, CDR2 FYNNEI. The J segment lost 7 bases and the V segment lost 4 bases, leaving 12 bases of the junction unmatched. The CDR3 loop spans 15 amino acids. This CDR3 is CASSAQGQVGREQYF. Here the CDR3 DNA reads TGTGCCAGCAGTGCGCAGGGACAGGTCGGTAGGGAGCAGTACTTC.

Many counts were recorded for this clonotype. In nucleotides, the CDR3 is TGTGCCAGCAGCTTCACCCTTCAGGTGGTGCAGTTCTTC. This codes for CASSFTLQVVQFF. The chain links TRBV7-2 to TRBJ2-1; D gene unclear. The CDR3 is 13 residues long. V was trimmed by 3 bases and J by 12 bases, leaving 15 bases between them. Germline CDR1 SGHTA, CDR2 FQGNSA.

The table lists this clonotype with many counts. The chain has TRBV5-1 and TRBJ2-7; perhaps TRBD2 as D (6 bases). This CDR3 spans 13 amino acids. The V end was cut by 5 bases, the J end by 3 bases, with 12 bases between. The germline gives CDR1 SGHRS, CDR2 YFSETQ. DNA for the CDR3: TGCGCCAGCAGGCGGGACCGCAACTACGAGCAGTACTTC. Amino acids: CASRRDRNYEQYF.

This clonotype showed up many times. This chain joins TRBV27 and TRBJ1-5; D gene ambiguous. In germline, CDR1 is MNHEY, CDR2 SMNVEV (reference sequence). V lost 1 base and J 2 bases, leaving 9 bases between the germline ends. This CDR3 region has 15 residues. The CDR3 coding sequence is TGTGCCAGCAGTTTATGGCCGATTGGCAATCAGCCCCAGCATTTT. The encoded protein is CASSLWPIGNQPQHF.

The rearrangement uses TRBV24-1 and TRBJ2-1, with unresolved D. In germline, CDR1 is KGHDR, CDR2 SFDVKD. The V gene lost 0 bases and the J gene lost 0 bases, with 8 bases spanning the gap. The CDR3 runs 16 residues. The CDR3 bases are TGTGCCACCAGTGATTTGATCAATAACTCCTACAATGAGCAGTTCTTC. It translates to CATSDLINNSYNEQFF.

This clonotype was found many times. The chain links TRBV20-1 to TRBJ2-7, with a weak D call TRBD2 (6 bases). V dropped 6 bases and J dropped 7 bases, with 22 bases sitting between them. The CDR3 runs to 14 residues. Germline loops: CDR1 DFQATT, CDR2 SNEGSKA (reference sequence). CDR3 amino acids: CSAAAGTVQREQYF. As DNA, the CDR3 is TGCAGTGCAGCCGCGGGGACTGTTCAGCGTGAGCAGTACTTC.

This clonotype was seen many times. The V and J genes are TRBV27 and TRBJ1-1, with no clear D. CDR3 length equals 15 residues. The V end was cut by 0 bases, the J end by 3 bases, with 11 bases between. The germline V gene encodes CDR1 MNHEY and CDR2 SMNVEV (reference sequence). The CDR3 DNA reads TGTGCCAGCAGTTTATCGATGGCCCCTTACACTGAAGCTTTCTTT. Translated: CASSLSMAPYTEAFF.

This clonotype was observed many times. The chain joins TRBV3-1 to TRBJ1-5; D is undetermined. The CDR3 extends over 14 amino acids. V was clipped by 3 bases and J by 1 base, with 7 bases between them. Looked up from germline, CDR1 is LGHDT and CDR2 is YNNKEL (reference sequence). CDR3 in DNA: TGTGCCAGCAGCCAGCTACCAAGCAATCAGCCCCAGCATTTT. Protein: CASSQLPSNQPQHF.

This clonotype was counted only a few times. The gene calls are TRBV6-1 and TRBJ1-1; D is unresolved. V lost 4 bases, J lost 4 bases, and 13 bases lay in between. This CDR3 has 14 amino acids. Germline CDR1 is MNHNS and CDR2 is SASEGT. The CDR3 reads CASSALGLGTEAFF. CDR3 coding DNA: TGTGCCAGCAGTGCTCTAGGGCTGGGCACTGAAGCTTTCTTT.

The chain couples TRBV6-1 to TRBJ1-1; a possible D gene is TRBD1 (6 bases). Germline V CDR1 and CDR2: MNHNS, SASEGT. Deletions cut 5 bases from V and 6 bases from J, with 13 bases between. The CDR3 runs 13 residues. CDR3 residues: CASSRGGAPEAFF. The CDR3 region has the DNA TGTGCCAGCAGTAGGGGGGGGGCCCCTGAAGCTTTCTTT.

This clonotype was detected many times. The chain links TRBV7-3 to TRBJ2-3; a possible D gene is TRBD2 (5 bases). The germline gives CDR1 SGHTA, CDR2 FQGTGA. The CDR3 loop spans 14 amino acids. V lost 5 bases to trimming and J lost 4 bases, with 13 bases between them. CDR3 loop: CASSTEGAADTQYF. The CDR3 coding sequence is TGTGCCAGCAGCACCGAGGGCGCTGCAGATACGCAGTATTTT.

This clonotype was counted ten times or more. CDR3 DNA: TGTGCCAGCAGTGCAACCCCTCGGGTCGGCTACACCTTC. This translates into CASSATPRVGYTF. The V gene is TRBV27, the J gene TRBJ1-2; D remains ambiguous. The length of the CDR3 is 13 residues. From germline, CDR1 is MNHEY and CDR2 SMNVEV (reference sequence). V lost 5 bases and J 8 bases, leaving 15 bases between the germline ends.

This clonotype showed up many times. The chain carries TRBV12-3 or TRBV12-4 and TRBJ1-1; 8 bases line up with TRBD1. Trimming at V came to 3 bases and at J to 5 bases, leaving 5 bases not matched to a gene. The CDR3 runs to 14 residues. The CDR3 is CASSFTGGGTEAFF. The CDR3 nucleotides read TGTGCCAGCAGTTTTACAGGGGGGGGAACTGAAGCTTTCTTT.

This clonotype was seen ten or more times. The chain couples TRBV12-3 or TRBV12-4 to TRBJ2-1, with D possibly TRBD2 on 7 matching bases. The V and J ends lost 7 bases and 10 bases respectively, with 11 bases between them. This CDR3 contains 11 residues. CDR3 coding DNA: TGTGCCAGCAAGAGCGGGACAGAGCAGTTCTTC. Its protein is CASKSGTEQFF.

This chain joins TRBV5-6 and TRBJ2-7, with D perhaps being TRBD1 or TRBD2 (6 bases each). The CDR3 contains 13 residues. Germline V gene lookup returns CDR1 SGHDT and CDR2 YYEEEE. V was cut by 10 bases and J by 6 bases, with 20 bases left in between. In nucleotides, the CDR3 is TGTGCCGGGGGGAGATCAGGGGACGGCGAGCAGTACTTC. It yields the protein CAGGRSGDGEQYF.

This clonotype was observed many times. V and J are TRBV5-1 and TRBJ1-5; D uncertain. CDR3 length: 16 residues. V was cut by 0 bases and J by 1 base, with 11 bases left in between. Germline CDR1 and CDR2: SGHRS and YFSETQ. In DNA, the CDR3 is TGCGCCAGCAGCTTGGACGCAGGCTCAAGCAATCAGCCCCAGCATTTT. Amino acids: CASSLDAGSSNQPQHF.

This clonotype was seen many times. The chain uses TRBV7-8 and TRBJ2-1, with D tentatively TRBD2 (7 bases). CDR1 is SGHVS, CDR2 FQNEAQ, per germline. V was cut by 5 bases and J by 4 bases, with 18 bases left in between. The CDR3 is made up of 16 amino acids. CDR3 DNA sequence: TGTGCCAGCAGCGGGGGGGCAGAGGCCCCTTACAATGAGCAGTTCTTC. This gives the protein CASSGGAEAPYNEQFF.

This clonotype was picked up a small number of times. The gene calls are TRBV7-9 and TRBJ1-1; a weak D match, TRBD1 (5 bases). CDR1 SEHNR and CDR2 FQNEAQ come from the germline V gene (reference sequence). The V gene lost 0 bases and the J gene lost 11 bases, with 10 bases spanning the gap. The CDR3 contains 12 residues. The CDR3 spells CASSLAGGSAFF. The CDR3 DNA sequence: TGTGCCAGCAGCTTAGCGGGGGGTTCGGCTTTCTTT.

This clonotype was counted a few times. Here the CDR3 DNA reads TGTGCCAGCAGTGTAGCGGGGGCGACCTACGAGCAGTACTTC. As protein: CASSVAGATYEQYF. The chain links TRBV6-1 to TRBJ2-7, with TRBD2 matching over 9 bases. Germline-derived CDR1 and CDR2 are MNHNS and SASEGT. V gave up 4 bases and J gave up 2 bases; unmatched junction bases: 3. The CDR3 is 14 residues long.

The chain links TRBV19 to TRBJ2-2; D perhaps matches TRBD2 (6 bases). This CDR3 has 15 residues. Between the trimmed V and J ends, which lost 3 bases and 7 bases, there was a span of 15 bases. Germline V gene sequence: CDR1 LNHDA, CDR2 SQIVND (reference sequence). The chain's CDR3 is CASSIWDSGSGELFF. DNA for the CDR3: TGTGCCAGTAGTATTTGGGACTCAGGGAGCGGGGAGCTGTTTTTT.

In this sample, this clonotype turned up many times. The rearrangement joins TRBV2 to TRBJ1-1, with D perhaps TRBD1 (5 bases). CDR1 is SNHLY and CDR2 is FYNNEI in the germline V gene. This CDR3 is built from 12 residues. Trimming left V 6 bases short and J 4 bases short, with 9 bases between. The CDR3 DNA is TGTGCCAGCAGCTACAGGTTCACTGAAGCTTTCTTT. Translation gives CASSYRFTEAFF. Filled out from reference TRBV2 and TRBJ1-1, the complete variable domain reads EPEVTQTPSHQVTQMGQEVILRCVPISNHLYFYWYRQILGQKVEFLVSFYNNEISEKSEIFDDQFSVERPDGSNFTLKIRSTKLEDSAMYFCASSYRFTEAFFGQGTRLTVV.

This chain links TRBV9 with TRBJ1-3; D perhaps matches TRBD1 (6 bases). The V gene's germline CDR1 is SGDLS and CDR2 YYNGEE. The CDR3 has 19 residues. V was pared by 3 bases and J by 0 bases, with 22 bases between. The CDR3 loop is CASSAAFNQGTVSGNTIYF. CDR3 DNA sequence: TGTGCCAGCAGCGCAGCGTTCAATCAGGGGACGGTCTCTGGAAACACCATATATTTT.